This TCR beta chain was observed in a study of glioma-infiltrating T cells after dendritic cell vaccination. Overall study: Between about 2002 and 2012, patients got autologous tumor lysate-pulsed dendritic cell vaccines.

Germline values: CDR1 LNHNV, CDR2 YYDKDF (reference sequence). The CDR3 runs to 15 residues. The ends were cut back, 0 bases at V and 9 bases at J, with 15 bases in the middle. Indicated time point: after dendritic cell vaccination, including at tumor progression/relapse. Input was 2 ug genomic DNA, or all available if less. This table comes from immunoSEQ multiplex PCR, and its TCRdb copy is limited to in-frame clones, with some not included. Here the sample spans some 60,000 clones, around 85% being singletons. This receptor was obtained from a human donor with glioblastoma. The chain is built from TRBV15 and TRBJ1-5; D unclear. The specimen was blood, collected after dendritic cell vaccination. CDR3 DNA: TGTGCCACCAGCAGAGATCAGAACAGCGCGGGGCCCCAGCATTTT. Protein: CATSRDQNSAGPQHF.